This entry lists 19 T cell receptor beta chains sequenced from one sample in a study of OX40 agonist ivuxolimab in advanced cancers. Only in-frame clones appear in the TCRdb table, and some are missing; sequencing was by immunoSEQ multiplex PCR. The repertoire holds some 72,000 clones, with roughly 90% as singletons. Specimen: CD4+ or CD8+ T cells sorted from blood, collected in a trial of the OX40 agonist ivuxolimab. These receptors were collected from an adult with an advanced solid tumor such as melanoma, head and neck, liver or kidney cancer.

The V call is TRBV30, the J call TRBJ2-1, with D unclear. From germline, CDR1 is GTSNPN and CDR2 SVGIG (reference sequence). V gave up 0 bases and J gave up 0 bases, with 9 bases separating them. This CDR3 contains 15 residues. The CDR3 DNA reads as TGTGCCTGGAGTGTACTGGCTAACTCCTACAATGAGCAGTTCTTC. This sequence encodes CAWSVLANSYNEQFF.

The rearrangement uses TRBV19 and TRBJ2-1; TRBD1 agrees at 7 bases. Germline V gene sequence: CDR1 LNHDA, CDR2 SQIVND (reference sequence). The length of the CDR3 is 15 residues. The V gene end was trimmed by 5 bases and the J gene end by 6 bases; junction bases not matched to a gene: 10. CDR3 residues: CASSSRQGISNEQFF. The CDR3 DNA follows: TGTGCCAGTAGTTCAAGACAGGGAATAAGCAATGAGCAGTTCTTC.

This clone has a handful of counts. The chain combines TRBV2 with TRBJ2-5; D remains ambiguous. The CDR3 is 13 residues long. CDR1 and CDR2 from the germline V gene are SNHLY and FYNNEI. V lost 1 base and J 5 bases, leaving 8 bases between the germline ends. DNA of the CDR3: TGTGCCAGCAGTGAAGGTGTTAGCGAGACCCAGTACTTC. Its translation is CASSEGVSETQYF. The whole variable domain, filled in from reference TRBV2 and TRBJ2-5, reads EPEVTQTPSHQVTQMGQEVILRCVPISNHLYFYWYRQILGQKVEFLVSFYNNEISEKSEIFDDQFSVERPDGSNFTLKIRSTKLEDSAMYFCASSEGVSETQYFGPGTRLLVL.

CDR3 coding DNA: TGTGCCAGCAGCTTAGGGGTAGCGGGAGCAGATACGCAGTATTTT. Translating it yields CASSLGVAGADTQYF. The genes are TRBV13 and TRBJ2-3; 9 bases align to TRBD2. Per the germline V gene, CDR1 is PRHDT and CDR2 is FYEKMQ (reference sequence). This CDR3 is 15 amino acids long. The ends lost 0 bases at V and 4 bases at J; junction bases unmatched: 2.

This chain links TRBV18 with TRBJ2-1, with 9 bases fitting TRBD2. Germline V CDR1 and CDR2: KGHSH, LQKENI. The ends lost 4 bases at V and 3 bases at J; junction bases unmatched: 4. The CDR3 contains 15 residues. This chain's CDR3 is CASSRSSGSYNEQFF. As DNA, the CDR3 is TGTGCCAGCTCACGAAGTAGCGGGAGCTACAATGAGCAGTTCTTC.

The rearrangement links TRBV7-2 to TRBJ1-2; maybe TRBD1 (5 bases). Trimming took off 5 bases at V and 5 bases at J, with 15 bases between the two ends. The CDR3 is 14 residues long. Germline loops: CDR1 SGHTA, CDR2 FQGNSA. CDR3 nucleotide sequence: TGTGCCAGCAGCCCGGGACCTAGCGGGTATGGCTACACCTTC. It is translated as CASSPGPSGYGYTF.

The table lists this clone with a count of one. The chain is built from TRBV6-5 and TRBJ1-2; D is unresolved. The CDR3 covers 13 residues. Germline V lookup: CDR1 MNHEY, CDR2 SVGAGI. The V and J ends lost 5 bases and 3 bases respectively, with 10 bases between them. Written as DNA, the CDR3 is TGTGCCAGCAGTGACGGGCCGGACTATGGCTACACCTTC. Amino acid sequence: CASSDGPDYGYTF.

The chain carries TRBV28 and TRBJ2-1; 11 bases are a match to TRBD2. With 5 bases clipped from V and 9 bases from J, the junction kept 15 bases outside the gene matches. Germline V gene sequence: CDR1 MDHEN, CDR2 SYDVKM. The CDR3 spans 17 residues. The CDR3 region is CASSIRLAGIYMSEQFF. The CDR3 nucleotides read TGTGCCAGCAGTATCAGACTAGCGGGAATATATATGAGTGAGCAGTTCTTC.

This clone was counted between two and nine times. This chain links TRBV7-3 with TRBJ2-2, with TRBD2 matching over 8 bases. CDR1 and CDR2 from the germline V gene are SGHTA and FQGTGA. Trimming cost V 3 bases and J 7 bases; bases outside gene matches: 1. The CDR3 totals 13 residues. CDR3 amino acids: CASSFGTSGELFF. DNA of the CDR3: TGTGCCAGCAGCTTCGGGACTAGCGGGGAGCTGTTTTTT.

The chain joins TRBV10-2 to TRBJ1-4; 7 bases are a match to TRBD1. Germline lookup yields CDR1 WSHSY and CDR2 SAAADI. The CDR3 totals 14 residues. The V segment lost 2 bases and the J segment 7 bases; nucleotides outside the gene matches: 4. The CDR3 coding sequence is TGCGCCAGCAGTGAGGGACAGGCAGGTGAAAAACTGTTTTTT. This translates into CASSEGQAGEKLFF.

This clone was seen only a few times. This chain connects TRBV7-9 to TRBJ2-3; no clear D gene. CDR1 SEHNR and CDR2 FQNEAQ come from the germline V gene (reference sequence). The CDR3 length is 13 residues. V was pared by 5 bases and J by 3 bases, with 9 bases between. CDR3 in amino acids: CASSAFRTDTQYF. CDR3 sequence (DNA): TGTGCCAGCAGCGCTTTCCGGACAGATACGCAGTATTTT.

The rearrangement joins TRBV5-1 to TRBJ2-1; 10 nucleotides line up with TRBD2. The ends lost 0 bases at V and 6 bases at J; junction bases unmatched: 6. The CDR3 has 16 amino acids. Germline V gives CDR1 SGHRS, CDR2 YFSETQ. The CDR3 here is CASSLDWASGSNEQFF. The CDR3 region has the DNA TGCGCCAGCAGCTTGGATTGGGCTAGCGGGAGCAATGAGCAGTTCTTC.

V and J are TRBV19 and TRBJ1-5, with D maybe TRBD1 (5 bases). CDR1 and CDR2 from the germline V gene are LNHDA and SQIVND (reference sequence). V lost 9 bases, J lost 0 bases, and 15 bases lay in between. The CDR3 has 15 residues. The DNA for the CDR3 is TGTGCCAGCCGGCCCAGCAGGGATAGCAATCAGCCCCAGCATTTT. This translates into CASRPSRDSNQPQHF.

The V gene is TRBV7-8, the J gene TRBJ2-3; TRBD1 matches at 7 bases. This CDR3 is 14 amino acids long. Germline V gene data show CDR1 as SGHVS and CDR2 as FQNEAQ. V shed 5 bases, J shed 4 bases, and the junction held 6 bases outside the gene matches. Here the CDR3 DNA reads TGTGCCAGCAGCCGAAGAACAGGGGCAGATACGCAGTATTTT. This encodes CASSRRTGADTQYF.

This clone was counted once. The chain is built from TRBV5-1 and TRBJ2-7; possible D gene TRBD1, 5 bases. The V gene lost 3 bases and the J gene lost 1 base, with 14 bases spanning the gap. The germline V gene encodes CDR1 SGHRS and CDR2 YFSETQ. This CDR3 is 15 amino acids long. CDR3 bases: TGCGCCAGCAGCTCAGGGTTCTCAACTTCCTACGAGCAGTACTTC. Protein product: CASSSGFSTSYEQYF.

The rearrangement uses TRBV28 and TRBJ2-1; possibly TRBD2 for D (7 bases). Per the germline V gene, CDR1 is MDHEN and CDR2 is SYDVKM. Trimming pared 8 bases from V and 8 bases from J, leaving 19 bases between. This CDR3 region has 14 residues. The CDR3 nucleotides are TGTGCCAGCCTTCCGGGGGGCCCGTTGGATGAGCAGTTCTTC. Translated, it gives CASLPGGPLDEQFF.

This clone was recorded only once. The V call is TRBV2, the J call TRBJ2-5, with a weak D call TRBD2 (6 bases). The CDR3 totals 14 residues. Per the germline V gene, CDR1 is SNHLY and CDR2 is FYNNEI. Trimming left V 7 bases short and J 4 bases short, with 16 bases between. The CDR3 DNA reads TGTGCCAGCAACGCAGGCCGCGGGACAGAGACCCAGTACTTC. Translated, it gives CASNAGRGTETQYF. Together with reference TRBV2 and TRBJ2-5, the CDR3 gives the full variable domain: EPEVTQTPSHQVTQMGQEVILRCVPISNHLYFYWYRQILGQKVEFLVSFYNNEISEKSEIFDDQFSVERPDGSNFTLKIRSTKLEDSAMYFCASNAGRGTETQYFGPGTRLLVL.

The V gene is TRBV7-2, the J gene TRBJ1-2, with TRBD1 matching 12 bases. The CDR3 extends over 15 amino acids. Germline CDR1 SGHTA, CDR2 FQGNSA. Losses at the gene ends were 0 bases for V and 8 bases for J; bases not matched to a gene: 4. CDR3 sequence reads: CASSLAGTGGRGYTF. In nucleotides, the CDR3 is TGTGCCAGCAGCTTAGCGGGGACAGGGGGCCGAGGCTACACCTTC.

This chain joins TRBV28 and TRBJ2-3; 13 nucleotides line up with TRBD2. The CDR3 runs 20 residues. Germline-derived CDR1 and CDR2 are MDHEN and SYDVKM. J was trimmed by 5 bases and V by 6 bases; bases with no gene match: 20. The CDR3 DNA sequence: TGTGCCAGCAGCCACCACGGACTAGCGGGAGAGGCGGGTATCGGAGATACGCAGTATTTT. Translated, it gives CASSHHGLAGEAGIGDTQYF.